Listed here are 18 T cell receptor beta chains from one sample, sequenced in a study of shared clonotypes between healthy human individuals. Naive-designated CD8 cells lacked CD45RO, were positively enriched for CCR7, and omitted terminally differentiated effector memory CD45RA+ cells. Assay used: immunoSEQ multiplex PCR; TCRdb lists only in-frame clones, some missing. This table has about 2.1 million clones, under 95% appearing once. Material: naive CD8+ T cells from PBMCs. The source is a young man in good health. Some clones in this sample may be carry-over from other donors' samples.

The CDR3 here is CASTPGRDYGYTF. The CDR3 bases are TGTGCCAGCACTCCCGGCAGGGACTATGGCTACACCTTC. The V call is TRBV27, the J call TRBJ1-2; TRBD1 is a possible D gene (5 bases). Trimming left V 7 bases short and J 3 bases short, with 12 bases between. The CDR3 contains 13 residues. Germline loops: CDR1 MNHEY, CDR2 SMNVEV (reference sequence).

To note about this clone: This sample includes further DNA sequences coding for the same CDR3. The chain links TRBV10-3 to TRBJ2-3; 8 bases match TRBD2. With V trimmed by 2 bases and J by 1 base, 5 bases remained unmatched. CDR1 and CDR2 (germline): ENHRY, SYGVKD. This CDR3 has 16 amino acids. The CDR3 region is CAISEPGLAGTDTQYF. In DNA form, the CDR3 reads TGTGCCATCAGTGAGCCTGGACTAGCCGGCACAGATACGCAGTATTTT.

This clone was detected only once. J is TRBJ2-7 and V is TRBV9; no definite D call. This CDR3 has 14 residues. The ends were cut back, 0 bases at V and 1 base at J, with 8 bases in the middle. The germline V gene encodes CDR1 SGDLS and CDR2 YYNGEE. This CDR3 is CASSVALESYEQYF. The CDR3 DNA reads TGTGCCAGCAGCGTAGCCCTCGAATCCTACGAGCAGTACTTC.

Regarding this clone: The same CDR3 is also encoded by other DNA sequences in this sample. The chain joins TRBV9 to TRBJ1-2, with 9 positions matching TRBD1. CDR3 length equals 13 residues. The germline CDR1 and CDR2 sequences are SGDLS and YYNGEE. V was pared by 4 bases and J by 6 bases, with 4 bases of the junction left unmatched. As DNA, the CDR3 is TGTGCCAGCAGCCTGGGACAGGGTGATGGCTACACCTTC. This translates into CASSLGQGDGYTF.

V and J are TRBV13 and TRBJ2-7, with D tentatively TRBD1 or TRBD2 (5 bases each). The CDR3 has 15 residues. Trimming stripped 4 bases from V and 0 bases from J, with 13 bases between. The germline V gene encodes CDR1 PRHDT and CDR2 FYEKMQ (reference sequence). The CDR3 loop reads CASSSSRGISYEQYF. The CDR3 region has the DNA TGTGCCAGCAGCTCGTCGAGGGGTATCTCCTACGAGCAGTACTTC.

This chain connects TRBV10-3 to TRBJ1-5; 9 bases agree with TRBD1. CDR1 and CDR2 from the germline V gene are ENHRY and SYGVKD. V lost 6 bases to trimming and J lost 3 bases; unmatched junction nucleotides: 3. There are 14 residues in the CDR3. The DNA of the CDR3 is TGTGCCATCAGCCGGACAGGGGACAATCAGCCCCAGCATTTT. Translating it yields CAISRTGDNQPQHF.

This clone appeared once. The rearrangement uses TRBV15 and TRBJ2-7; no definite D call. The germline CDR1 and CDR2 sequences are LNHNV and YYDKDF (reference sequence). The V gene lost 4 bases and the J gene lost 3 bases, with 10 bases spanning the gap. This CDR3 has 13 amino acids. In DNA form, the CDR3 reads TGTGCCACCAGCAACGGGCTAGGCTACGAGCAGTACTTC. Translated: CATSNGLGYEQYF.

The rearrangement links TRBV25-1 to TRBJ2-1, with D possibly matching TRBD1 (5 bases). The CDR3 contains 13 residues. V lost 0 bases and J lost 7, with 7 bases in between. Germline values: CDR1 MGHDK, CDR2 SYGVNS. The CDR3 reads CASSEYGANEQFF. The CDR3 nucleotides read TGTGCCAGCAGTGAATATGGGGCAAATGAGCAGTTCTTC.

The gene calls are TRBV4-1 and TRBJ1-5, with D possibly being TRBD1 (5 bases). V dropped 1 base and J dropped 3 bases, with 13 bases sitting between them. Germline lookup yields CDR1 MGHRA and CDR2 YSYEKL. The CDR3 runs to 16 residues. The CDR3 sequence is CASSQVGTGSNQPQHF. The CDR3 coding sequence is TGCGCCAGCAGCCAAGTTGGGACGGGATCCAATCAGCCCCAGCATTTT.

The genes are TRBV4-3 and TRBJ1-3, with 7 nucleotides matching TRBD1. Trimming removed 0 bases from V and 4 bases from J; junction bases left unmatched: 3. Germline V lookup: CDR1 LGHNA, CDR2 YSLEER. This CDR3 region has 15 residues. This CDR3 reads CASSQDRGIGNTIYF. DNA for the CDR3: TGCGCCAGCAGCCAAGACAGGGGGATCGGAAACACCATATATTTT.

The chain uses TRBV10-1 and TRBJ1-5; no clear D gene. The V end was cut by 11 bases, the J end by 0 bases, with 17 bases between. The CDR3 extends over 15 amino acids. Germline V CDR1 and CDR2: WNHNN, SYGVQD (reference sequence). The CDR3 nucleotides are TGCGCCTTAGGCGCAGGCCCTAATAGCAATCAGCCCCAGCATTTT. Protein: CALGAGPNSNQPQHF.

This clone was counted a few times. Distinct nucleotide sequences in the sample also encode this CDR3. This chain joins TRBV6-5 and TRBJ1-1; no clear D. The length of the CDR3 is 13 residues. Deletions cut 0 bases from V and 1 base from J, with 3 bases between. The germline CDR1 and CDR2 sequences are MNHEY and SVGAGI. The CDR3 loop reads CASSYSENTEAFF. The CDR3 bases are TGTGCCAGCAGTTACTCAGAGAACACTGAAGCTTTCTTT.

To note about this clone: Other DNA sequences within the sample encode an identical CDR3. The chain has TRBV6-5 and TRBJ2-7; 8 bases map to TRBD2. The CDR3 has 14 residues. V shed 2 bases and J 3 bases; nucleotides not matched to a gene: 3. Germline V gene data show CDR1 as MNHEY and CDR2 as SVGAGI. CDR3 coding DNA: TGTGCCAGCAGTTACGCGAGCGGGAGCTACGAGCAGTACTTC. Translated: CASSYASGSYEQYF.

The gene calls are TRBV7-9 and TRBJ2-1; D is undetermined. V dropped 7 bases and J dropped 0 bases, with 25 bases sitting between them. Germline V gene data show CDR1 as SEHNR and CDR2 as FQNEAQ (reference sequence). The CDR3 spans 19 residues. The CDR3 DNA reads TGTGCCAGCACCCCAAAACCCGAGGACCTAACGAGCTCCTACAATGAGCAGTTCTTC. Protein sequence: CASTPKPEDLTSSYNEQFF. The full variable domain, completed using reference TRBV7-9 and TRBJ2-1, is DTGVSQNPRHKITKRGQNVTFRCDPISEHNRLYWYRQTLGQGPEFLTYFQNEAQLEKSRLLSDRFSAERPKGSFSTLEIQRTEQGDSAMYLCASTPKPEDLTSSYNEQFFGPGTRLTVL.

J is TRBJ2-1 and V is TRBV10-3; the match to TRBD1 covers 8 bases. V gave up 8 bases and J gave up 7 bases; unmatched junction bases: 7. CDR3 length: 13 amino acids. Germline V lookup: CDR1 ENHRY, CDR2 SYGVKD. The CDR3: CAILDRGGNEQFF. The CDR3 nucleotides are TGTGCCATCTTAGACAGGGGAGGAAATGAGCAGTTCTTC.

The J gene is TRBJ2-1, the V gene TRBV11-3; D possibly matches TRBD1 or TRBD2 (6 bases each). Germline loops: CDR1 SGHNT, CDR2 YENEEA. This CDR3 contains 16 residues. The V end was cut by 5 bases, the J end by 0 bases, with 14 bases between. DNA for the CDR3: TGTGCCAGCAGCCGCAGGGGCGGGAACTCCTACAATGAGCAGTTCTTC. Translating gives CASSRRGGNSYNEQFF.

V usage is TRBV7-9 and J usage is TRBJ2-2; D is possibly TRBD2 (6 bases). The CDR3 is 17 amino acids. Trimming cost V 5 bases and J 7 bases, with 23 bases left between them. The germline gives CDR1 SEHNR, CDR2 FQNEAQ (reference sequence). CDR3 coding DNA: TGTGCCAGCAGCACTTCTGAGATGGGGAGGAGCGGCGGGGAGCTGTTTTTT. It specifies CASSTSEMGRSGGELFF.

The rearrangement links TRBV21-1 to TRBJ1-5. TRBV21-1 constitutes a pseudogene. CDR3 length: 15 residues. In nucleotides, the CDR3 is TGTGCCAGCAGCATTCCAAGGTATAGCAATCAGCCCCAGCATTTT. This gives the protein CASSIPRYSNQPQHF.